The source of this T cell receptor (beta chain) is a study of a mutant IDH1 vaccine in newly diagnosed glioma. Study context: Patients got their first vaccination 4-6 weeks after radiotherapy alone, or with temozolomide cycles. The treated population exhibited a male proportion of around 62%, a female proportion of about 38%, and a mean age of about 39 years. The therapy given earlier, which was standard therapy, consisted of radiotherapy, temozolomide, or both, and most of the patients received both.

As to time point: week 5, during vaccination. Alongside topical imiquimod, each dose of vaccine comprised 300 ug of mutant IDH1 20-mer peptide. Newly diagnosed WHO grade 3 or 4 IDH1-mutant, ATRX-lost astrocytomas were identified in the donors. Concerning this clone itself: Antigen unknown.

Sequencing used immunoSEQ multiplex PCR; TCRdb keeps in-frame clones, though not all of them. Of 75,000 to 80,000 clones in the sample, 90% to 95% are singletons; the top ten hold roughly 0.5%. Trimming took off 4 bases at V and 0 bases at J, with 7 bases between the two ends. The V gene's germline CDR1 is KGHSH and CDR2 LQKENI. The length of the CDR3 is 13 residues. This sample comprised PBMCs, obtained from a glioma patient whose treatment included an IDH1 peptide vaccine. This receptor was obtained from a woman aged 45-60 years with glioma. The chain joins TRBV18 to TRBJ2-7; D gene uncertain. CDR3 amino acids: CASSLASSYEQYF. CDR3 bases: TGTGCCAGCTCACTTGCCAGCTCCTACGAGCAGTACTTC.